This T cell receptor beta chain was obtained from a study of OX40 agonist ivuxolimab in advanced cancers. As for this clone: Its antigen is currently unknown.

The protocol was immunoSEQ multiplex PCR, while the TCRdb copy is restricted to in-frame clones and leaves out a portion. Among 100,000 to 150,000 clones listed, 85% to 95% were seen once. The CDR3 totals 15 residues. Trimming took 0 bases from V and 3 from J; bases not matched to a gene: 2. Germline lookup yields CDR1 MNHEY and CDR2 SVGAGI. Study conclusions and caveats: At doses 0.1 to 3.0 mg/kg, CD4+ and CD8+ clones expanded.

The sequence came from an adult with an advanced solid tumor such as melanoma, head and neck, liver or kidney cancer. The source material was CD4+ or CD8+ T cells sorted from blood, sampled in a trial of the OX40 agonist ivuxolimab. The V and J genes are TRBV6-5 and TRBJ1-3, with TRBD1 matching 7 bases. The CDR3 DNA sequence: TGTGCCAGCAGTTACTCAAGACAGGGTGGAAACACCATATATTTT. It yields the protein CASSYSRQGGNTIYF.